The sequence of this T cell receptor (beta chain) was determined in a study of OX40 agonist ivuxolimab in advanced cancers. Study information: Partial responses were achieved by three patients, one with hepatocellular carcinoma and two with cutaneous melanoma. The study's findings and limits: CD4+ T cells averaged fewer expanded clones than CD8+ T cells. Normalized T-cell clonal expansion was also low in some nonresponders.

The length of the CDR3 is 12 residues. V lost 6 bases and J 4 bases, leaving 9 bases between the germline ends. Germline assignment: CDR1 KGHSH and CDR2 LQKENI. Only in-frame clones appear in the TCRdb table, and some are missing; sequencing was by immunoSEQ multiplex PCR. The table has 85,000 to 90,000 clones, about 93% seen once; the top ten hold 1.1%. This clone was found once. The antigen remains unidentified. Patients with autoimmune history or systemic immunosuppression were excluded. The sample was CD4+ or CD8+ T cells sorted from blood, taken in a trial of the OX40 agonist ivuxolimab. This clonotype was obtained from an adult with an advanced solid tumor such as melanoma, head and neck, liver or kidney cancer. V is TRBV18 and J is TRBJ2-5; D possibly corresponds to TRBD1 (5 bases). Here the CDR3 reads CASSQGVETQYF. CDR3 DNA sequence: TGTGCCAGCTCGCAAGGGGTAGAGACCCAGTACTTC. The whole variable domain, filled in from reference TRBV18 and TRBJ2-5, reads NAGVMQNPRHLVRRRGQEARLRCSPMKGHSHVYWYRQLPEEGLKFMVYLQKENIIDESGMPKERFSAEFPKEGPSILRIQQVVRGDSAAYFCASSQGVETQYFGPGTRLLVL.